A selection of T cell receptor beta chains follows, all from one sample in a study of CD8 T cells in Susac syndrome. TCRdb used MiXCR to reprocess the immunoSEQ multiplex PCR reads, holding one entry per CDR3 protein. The sample contains about 110,000 distinct CDR3 sequences, 95% to 98% of which appear only once. Sequenced sample: CD4+ T cells from PBMCs. These receptors came from a human donor in good health. The CDR3 runs from the conserved cysteine through the conserved F or W. A D gene is named only where the DNA matches it firmly. Expanded clones are given a class, and other clones once, few, many or no size at all.

CASSYLAMTGGGYTF TGTGCCAGCAGTTACCTCGCTATGACAGGGGGTGGCTACACCTTC . TRBV12-3/TRBV12-4 TRBD1 TRBJ1-2
CASRPLQGAHNQPQHF TGTGCCAGCAGGCCGCTCCAGGGGGCTCACAATCAGCCCCAGCATTTT . TRBV6-2/TRBV6-3 TRBD1 TRBJ1-5
CASSNIGGAVGDTQYF TGTGCCAGCAGTAATATTGGGGGGGCCGTTGGAGATACGCAGTATTTT . TRBV6-6 . TRBJ2-3
CASSPGTGRSYEQYF TGTGCCAGCAGTCCTGGGACAGGGAGATCCTACGAGCAGTACTTC . TRBV28 TRBD1 TRBJ2-7
CATSRDSGAGQGRNIQYF TGTGCCACCAGCAGAGATAGTGGGGCGGGACAGGGTCGGAACATTCAGTACTTC . TRBV15 TRBD1 TRBJ2-4
CASSPRTGMRETQYF TGTGCCAGCAGCCCAAGGACAGGGATGAGGGAGACCCAGTACTTC . TRBV6-6 TRBD1 TRBJ2-5
CASSPRGSYYGYTF TGTGCCAGTAGTCCGAGGGGCTCGTACTATGGCTACACCTTC . TRBV19 . TRBJ1-2
CASSLSGRPTDTQYF TGTGCCAGCAGCTTAAGTGGTAGACCCACAGATACGCAGTATTTT . TRBV7-8 . TRBJ2-3
CASSFRAGNYNEQFF TGTGCCAGCAGTTTTAGGGCGGGAAACTACAATGAGCAGTTCTTC . TRBV27 . TRBJ2-1
CASSQKRGEETQYF TGTGCCAGCAGCCAGAAAAGGGGAGAAGAGACCCAGTACTTC . TRBV4-2 . TRBJ2-5
CASSHRFSAYGYTF TGTGCCAGCAGCCACCGTTTTTCCGCCTATGGCTACACCTTC . TRBV3-1 . TRBJ1-2
CASSRGGTGGGNEKLFF TGTGCCAGCAGCCGCGGAGGGACAGGGGGCGGCAATGAAAAACTGTTTTTT . TRBV7-2 TRBD1 TRBJ1-4
CASSLTPAQGTYNSPLHF TGTGCCAGCAGCCTCACGCCAGCTCAGGGAACCTATAATTCACCCCTCCACTTT once TRBV14 . TRBJ1-6
CASRVFGNTGELFF TGTGCCAGCCGAGTCTTTGGGAACACCGGGGAGCTGTTTTTT . TRBV7-6 . TRBJ2-2
CSARAGTNTGELFF TGCAGTGCTAGAGCGGGAACGAACACCGGGGAGCTGTTTTTT . TRBV20-1 . TRBJ2-2
CSAGSRDSSGANVLTF TGCAGTGCGGGCAGTCGAGACTCCTCTGGGGCCAACGTCCTGACTTTC . TRBV20-1 . TRBJ2-6
CSAMSSPETQYF TGCAGTGCTATGTCTTCTCCAGAGACCCAGTACTTC . TRBV20-1 . TRBJ2-5
CASSPLVAPGQGSYEQYF TGTGCCAGCTCACCTTTAGTCGCACCGGGACAGGGGTCCTACGAGCAGTACTTC . TRBV18 TRBD1 TRBJ2-7
CSVNNGGSEQYF TGCAGCGTTAACAACGGGGGTTCCGAGCAGTACTTC . TRBV29-1 . TRBJ2-7
CASSRDSLGEQYF TGTGCCAGCAGCCGGGACTCCTTGGGGGAGCAGTACTTC . TRBV6-5 . TRBJ2-7
CATSREEYGYTF TGTGCCACCAGCAGAGAAGAGTATGGCTACACCTTC few TRBV15 . TRBJ1-2
CASSIWSRVNIQYF TGTGCCAGTAGTATTTGGTCCAGGGTGAACATTCAGTACTTC . TRBV19 . TRBJ2-4
CSGAARLAGGLEQFF TGCAGCGGTGCCGCTCGACTAGCGGGAGGGCTAGAGCAGTTCTTC few TRBV29-1 TRBD2 TRBJ2-1
CASSKGQATYGYTF TGTGCCAGCAGCAAAGGACAGGCCACTTATGGCTACACCTTC . TRBV3-1 TRBD1 TRBJ1-2
CASSEGQGDKNIQYF TGTGCCAGCAGTGAAGGGCAGGGCGACAAAAACATTCAGTACTTC . TRBV6-1 . TRBJ2-4
CASSSSGTGGHTEAFF TGTGCCAGCAGCTCTTCCGGGACAGGGGGCCACACTGAAGCTTTCTTT once TRBV7-9 TRBD1 TRBJ1-1
CASSSIGTGGFQETQYF TGTGCCAGCAGCTCCATAGGGACAGGGGGTTTCCAAGAGACCCAGTACTTC . TRBV28 TRBD1 TRBJ2-5
CSAPTGGLVMDTQYF TGCAGTGCTCCAACTGGCGGACTAGTAATGGATACGCAGTATTTT . TRBV20-1 TRBD2 TRBJ2-3
CASSKPPYRGPTNTEAFF TGTGCCAGCAGTAAGCCCCCATACAGGGGGCCGACGAACACTGAAGCTTTCTTT . TRBV6-2/TRBV6-3 TRBD1 TRBJ1-1